These T cell receptor beta chains were read from a single sample in a study of chemoradiotherapy in HPV16-positive cancers. Sequencing used immunoSEQ multiplex PCR; TCRdb keeps in-frame clones, though not all of them. Of fewer than 9,500 clones detected, around 75% appear once; the ten largest clones hold about 5.1%. Source: tumor tissue, taken from a patient who underwent chemoradiotherapy. The receptors were sampled from a human donor with HPV-associated anogenital cancer. CDR3s include the opening cysteine and the closing phenylalanine or tryptophan. Fields, in order: V gene, CDR3 protein.

>TRBV12-5
CARTTGDYGYTF
>TRBV18
CASSPSTDTQYF
>TRBV19
CASSTTRVTGELFF
>TRBV5-1
CASSSGRFDTGELFF
>TRBV2
CASGLQGQGYTF
>TRBV5-4
CASSEQGTKEQFF
>TRBV19
CASSISSSSGNTIYF
>TRBV25-1
CASTWGGDGNTIYF
>TRBV28
CASSPRDTQYF
>TRBV6-1
CASSFRDRPTYTF
>TRBV6-6
CATYRVGDTEAFF
>TRBV5-4
CASTRDLNTEAFF
>TRBV6-5
CASSYSQGVYDEQFF
>TRBV28
CASMGRDQPQHF
>TRBV11-2
CASSGGTSGANVLTF
>TRBV5-4
CASSPISSGGAYETQYF
>TRBV5-1
CASNTGTQSNSPLHF
>TRBV11-1
CASSLAGTVGTGELFF
>TRBV4-1
CASSQGPLRREVSYEQYF
>TRBV30
CAWSVGSYEQYF
>TRBV30
CAWSPVLVKNIQYF
>TRBV5-6
CASSLPGVIYGYTF
>TRBV6-6
CASSLDRGGGEKLFF
>TRBV4-1
CASSTLGKPSSGNTIYF
>TRBV5-1
CASTEGRPAYEQYF
>TRBV11-2
CASSWGSGRGNEQYF
>TRBV5-1
CASSSFPGGEQYF
>TRBV27
CASTPTGGLSPLHF
>TRBV5-4
CASSLQVVGGETQYF
>TRBV6-6
CASSYRGPELADTQYF
>TRBV5-6
CASSPGATNEKLFF
>TRBV11-2
CASSLGAGGYGYTF
>TRBV7-6
CASSSGILYTGELFF
>TRBV29-1
CSYGRGGDTQYF
>TRBV19
CASSGDRYEQYF
>TRBV4-1
CASSQEALHEKLFF
>TRBV6-6
CASSDDRLNTEAFF
>TRBV5-4
CASSPWRGQWETEAFF
>TRBV20-1
CSGGEGNEQYF
>TRBV6-5
CASSLHEGRSQHF
>TRBV19
CASSIGGNYEQYF
>TRBV5-1
CASSLGQGAKSYEQYF
>TRBV5-4
CASSLGQGTEKLFF
>TRBV28
CASSHDFFPGTGTGYGYTF
>TRBV2
CASNRQGLLAKNIQYF
>TRBV9
CASSVDWAGIYGYTF
>TRBV11-2
CASSLKPGLVNTEAFF
>TRBV5-1
CASSLAGASGGAGEQYF